The present TCR beta chain was sequenced within a study of blood T cell repertoires in COVID-19. On the study more broadly: Some COVID-19 samples were acute and others convalescent; all came from the United States, Italy and Spain. In each case, the material was cDNA or gDNA derived from T cells, B-cell-depleted T cells, or PBMCs.

Methods used by the authors: The assay estimated nucleated cells by amplifying reference gene primers. Data came from immunoSEQ multiplex PCR; TCRdb stores just in-frame clones and leaves some out. D and trimming were read from the DNA, whereas the V and J calls and clone size are those reported in that table. In the table there are about 93,000 clones, roughly 90% of which are singletons. The sequencing input was peripheral blood. The receptor comes from a human donor with active COVID-19. The donor label of this sample is uncertain.

CDR3 bases: TGTGCCAGCAAAGATCGGACAGCGGCATCCTACGAGCAGTACTTC. It specifies CASKDRTAASYEQYF. The chain is built from TRBV6-5 and TRBJ2-7, with D possibly TRBD1 on 6 matching bases. The V gene's germline CDR1 is MNHEY and CDR2 SVGAGI. The CDR3 extends over 15 amino acids. Trimming removed 7 bases from V and 1 base from J, with 17 bases in between.